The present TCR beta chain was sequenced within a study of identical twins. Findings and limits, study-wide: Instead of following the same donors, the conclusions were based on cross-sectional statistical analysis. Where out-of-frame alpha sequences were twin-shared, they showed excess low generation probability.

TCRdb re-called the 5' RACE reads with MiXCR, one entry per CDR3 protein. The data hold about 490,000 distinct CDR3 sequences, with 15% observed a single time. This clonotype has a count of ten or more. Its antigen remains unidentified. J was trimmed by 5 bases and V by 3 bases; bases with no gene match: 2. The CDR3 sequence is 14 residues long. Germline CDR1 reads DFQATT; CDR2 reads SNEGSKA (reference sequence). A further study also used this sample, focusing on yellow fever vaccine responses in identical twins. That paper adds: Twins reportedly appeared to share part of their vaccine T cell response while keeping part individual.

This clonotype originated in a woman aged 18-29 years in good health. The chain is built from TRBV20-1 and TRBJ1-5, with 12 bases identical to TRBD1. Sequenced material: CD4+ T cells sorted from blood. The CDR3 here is CSARGQGAYQPQHF. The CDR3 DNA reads TGCAGTGCTAGGGGACAGGGGGCGTATCAGCCCCAGCATTTT.